This T cell receptor (beta chain) appears in the sequencing data of a study of cytomegalovirus exposure and HLA in healthy donors. Study conclusions and caveats: Later, an analysis showed that TCR beta chains associated with HLA were more clonally expanded than others that were equally common.

The PCR had 60 Vbeta and 13 Jbeta primers. Sequenced by immunoSEQ multiplex PCR; TCRdb stores in-frame clones only, minus some. The table has about 80,000 clones, roughly 80% seen once. Worth noting for this clone: Its specificity is not known.

Germline V gene sequence: CDR1 MNHNY, CDR2 SVGAGI (reference sequence). J lost 3 bases, V lost 7 bases, and 5 bases had no gene match. The CDR3 loop spans 14 amino acids. Source material: PBMCs. The chain combines TRBV6-6 with TRBJ1-5, with 8 bases lining up with TRBD1. This TCR came from a woman in her forties or fifties in good health and CMV-seropositive. CDR3 coding DNA: TGTGCCAGCAATCCGACAGGGGCCAATCAGCCCCAGCATTTT. This gives the protein CASNPTGANQPQHF.